The 32 T cell receptor beta chains below come from one sample, sequenced in a study of CD8+CD57+ T cells in acquired aplastic anemia (dated by TCRdb to 2017 to 2018). TCRdb lists the instrument as Illumina HiSeq 2000. TCR beta VDJ combination and CDR3 sequence profiling used genomic DNA as the template. TCRdb applied fastp at Q25 and MiXCR to the public reads, then kept only in-frame beta chains. Rows matching on CDR3 protein sequence are summarized as one entry with the most common DNA and genes. The sample yields 350,000 to 450,000 distinct CDR3 sequences; around 68% were counted once. 3.5% to 4.5% of the sample is in the top ten clones. Sequencing was done on a sample of sorted CD4+, CD8+, or CD8+CD57+ T cells (not recorded which) from PBMCs. The source of these receptors is a human donor in good health, serving as a control.

The rearrangement links TRBV9 to TRBJ2-1; no clear D gene. The CDR3 extends over 13 amino acids. Trimming took off 3 bases at V and 11 bases at J, with 15 bases between the two ends. CDR1 is SGDLS, CDR2 YYNGEE, per germline. The CDR3 is CASSEVRANKQFF. The DNA of the CDR3 is TGTGCCAGCAGCGAAGTGAGAGCAAACAAGCAGTTCTTC.

The V gene is TRBV29-1, the J gene TRBJ1-3; a possible D gene is TRBD1 (5 bases). With 6 bases removed from V and 4 bases from J, the gap between germline ends came to 10 bases. The germline CDR1 and CDR2 sequences are SQVTM and ANQGSEA. There are 12 residues in the CDR3. CDR3 DNA sequence: TGCAGCGTGTTGACAGCCGGAAACACCATATATTTT. Amino acids: CSVLTAGNTIYF.

V and J are TRBV29-1 and TRBJ1-1; no clear D. The V and J ends lost 6 bases and 4 bases respectively, with 15 bases between them. The CDR3 covers 13 residues. Per germline, CDR1 SQVTM and CDR2 ANQGSEA. CDR3 amino acids: CSVVARVTTEAFF. The CDR3 nucleotides read TGCAGCGTAGTGGCGCGCGTCACCACTGAAGCTTTCTTT.

V gene TRBV19 combines with J gene TRBJ2-7; D unresolved. Trimming removed 2 bases at V and 3 bases at J, with 8 bases between. In germline, CDR1 is LNHDA, CDR2 SQIVND (reference sequence). The CDR3 length is 13 residues. The CDR3 is CASSIFLFYEQYF. The CDR3 nucleotides read TGTGCCAGTAGTATATTCCTATTCTACGAGCAGTACTTC.

The chain has TRBV5-4 and TRBJ1-4; D remains unclear. Germline loops: CDR1 SGHNT, CDR2 YYREEE (reference sequence). V was clipped by 2 bases and J by 6 bases, with 14 bases between them. The CDR3 consists of 15 residues. For the CDR3, the DNA is TGTGCCAGCAGCTTAAGTGAAGACCCCGATGAAAAACTGTTTTTT. It codes for CASSLSEDPDEKLFF.

Concerning this clonotype itself: At one end the junction does not follow the germline gene, possibly because of a read error. The J gene is TRBJ1-6, the V gene TRBV14, with a weak D call TRBD1 (6 bases). CDR1 SGHDN and CDR2 FVKESK come from the germline V gene. This CDR3 has 14 residues. CDR3 DNA sequence: TGCGCCAGCACCCAACTCGACAGGACTTCACCCCTCCACTTT. Translated: CASTQLDRTSPLHF.

The chain recombines TRBV2 with TRBJ2-7; possibly TRBD2 for D (6 bases). Trimming removed 8 bases at V and 5 bases at J, with 22 bases between. This CDR3 is 15 amino acids long. The germline V gene has CDR1 SNHLY and CDR2 FYNNEI. Here the CDR3 DNA reads TGTGCCAGCGGCCCCGGGGGTCCAACCAATGACGAGCAGTACTTC. It encodes CASGPGGPTNDEQYF.

Remarks on this clonotype: A read error may explain this, as a much larger clone is one base away. This chain links TRBV4-3 with TRBJ1-3; maybe TRBD1 (6 bases). CDR3 size: 14 residues. CDR1 LGHNA and CDR2 YSLEER come from the germline V gene. CDR3 in amino acids: CASSFRGPGNTMYF. CDR3 coding DNA: TGCGCCAGCAGCTTCAGGGGTCCTGGAAACACCATGTATTTT.

In this sample, this clonotype turned up many times. The chain couples TRBV6-5 to TRBJ2-5; tentatively, D is TRBD1 (6 bases). The V end lost 6 bases, the J end lost 5 bases, and 13 bases lay between the germline ends. Germline values: CDR1 MNHEY, CDR2 SVGAGI. CDR3 length equals 13 residues. In nucleotides, the CDR3 is TGTGCCAGCAGAGGGACAAATCGGGAGACCCAGTACTTC. It specifies CASRGTNRETQYF.

CDR3 bases: TGTGCCAGCAGCCCCAGGCAAGCCAGGTACAATGGGCACACCTTC. This codes for CASSPRQARYNGHTF. The chain is built from TRBV7-3 and TRBJ1-2; no firm D call. There are 15 residues in the CDR3. The V end lost 5 bases, the J end lost 12 bases, and 25 bases lay between the germline ends. Germline CDR1 reads SGHTA; CDR2 reads FQGTGA.

This clonotype was seen more than once but under ten times. The junction departs from germline at one end; a sequencing error may be responsible. The chain recombines TRBV7-9 with TRBJ2-3, with D possibly TRBD2 on 6 matching bases. There are 15 residues in the CDR3. The germline CDR1 and CDR2 sequences are SEHNR and FQNEAQ (reference sequence). The CDR3 coding sequence is TGCGCCAGCAGCTTGGACGGGAGACTAGCAGATACGCAGTATTTT. Translating gives CASSLDGRLADTQYF.

A remark on this clonotype: One junction end disagrees with the germline gene, perhaps due to a read error. V usage is TRBV7-9 and J usage is TRBJ1-3; D unclear. The CDR3 sequence is 14 residues long. The V gene's germline CDR1 is SEHNR and CDR2 FQNEAQ (reference sequence). The CDR3 loop is CASSFVASGNNIYF. In DNA, the CDR3 is TGTGCCAGCAGCTTTGTTGCCTCTGGAAACAACATATATTTT.

This clonotype was counted ten times or more. This chain uses TRBV4-2 with TRBJ2-6; a weak D match, TRBD2 (5 bases). Trimming shortened V by 5 bases and J by 2 bases, and 10 bases separated the two germline ends. Germline V CDR1 and CDR2: LGHNA, YNFKEQ. The CDR3 is made up of 15 amino acids. The CDR3 DNA reads as TGTGCCAGCAGCACGCTAGCTGCTGGGGCCAACGTCCTGACTTTC. It translates to CASSTLAAGANVLTF.

A remark on this clonotype: The CDR3 does not close with the conserved phenylalanine or tryptophan, likely indicating a read error. The DNA is omitted, as the CDR3 cannot be located on it reliably, and the CDR3 follows TCRdb's listing. The genes are TRBV7-2 and TRBJ1-1; the table calls TRBD1, which could not be checked here. The germline V gene has CDR1 SGHTA and CDR2 FQGNSA. The CDR3 region is 13 residues in length, termini included. The CDR3 spells CASSLPAPGTGVY.

V and J are TRBV15 and TRBJ2-5; TRBD2 matches at 11 bases. The germline gives CDR1 LNHNV, CDR2 YYDKDF (reference sequence). The J segment lost 6 bases and the V segment lost 3 bases, leaving 9 bases of the junction unmatched. This CDR3 has 16 amino acids. The CDR3 reads CATSRTATSGAKTQYF. CDR3 nucleotides: TGTGCCACCAGCAGGACTGCGACTAGCGGGGCCAAGACCCAGTACTTC.

V is TRBV2 and J is TRBJ2-3; the match to TRBD1 covers 7 bases. With 6 bases clipped from V and 2 bases from J, the junction kept 5 bases outside the gene matches. Germline V gene data show CDR1 as SNHLY and CDR2 as FYNNEI. This CDR3 is built from 14 residues. The CDR3 here is CASRRDRPTDTQYF. CDR3 in DNA: TGTGCCAGCAGGAGGGACAGACCCACAGATACGCAGTATTTT.

This clonotype was counted once. The rearrangement links TRBV11-2 to TRBJ2-7; TRBD1 or TRBD2 may be the D gene (5 bases each). This CDR3 is built from 14 residues. Per germline, CDR1 SGHAT and CDR2 FQNNGV. V was shortened by 3 bases and J by 9 bases, with 18 bases between the two germline ends. CDR3 coding DNA: TGTGCCAGCAGCTTGACGGGACGAACGGACGGGCAGTACTTC. The encoded protein is CASSLTGRTDGQYF.

This clonotype was seen a single time. This chain joins TRBV4-3 and TRBJ1-1, with a tentative D call TRBD1 (6 bases). V lost 6 bases, J lost 7 bases, and 18 bases lay in between. The CDR3 has 14 residues. Germline lookup yields CDR1 LGHNA and CDR2 YSLEER. CDR3 protein: CASRHTTGLGEAFF. The CDR3 nucleotides read TGCGCCAGCAGACATACAACAGGGCTCGGTGAAGCTTTCTTT.

The chain links TRBV3-1 to TRBJ1-5; D is ambiguous. In germline, CDR1 is LGHDT, CDR2 YNNKEL (reference sequence). Trimming took 1 base from V and 1 from J, leaving 11 bases between them. The CDR3 totals 16 residues. CDR3 nucleotide sequence: TGTGCCAGCAGCCAAGGATATCGGGGAAGCAATCAGCCCCAGCATTTT. It translates to CASSQGYRGSNQPQHF.

The rearrangement joins TRBV7-2 to TRBJ2-7, with 7 bases aligning to TRBD2. The CDR3 is 15 residues long. Germline CDR1 SGHTA, CDR2 FQGNSA. The V and J ends lost 10 bases and 2 bases, in that order; junction bases with no gene match: 14. DNA of the CDR3: TGTGCCATCACGGGGGGTGGACCACGCCCCTACGAGCAGTACTTC. As protein: CAITGGGPRPYEQYF.

V and J are TRBV15 and TRBJ2-7; 7 nucleotides match TRBD2. Germline V gene data show CDR1 as LNHNV and CDR2 as YYDKDF (reference sequence). The CDR3 consists of 18 residues. V trimming: 3 bases; J trimming: 0 bases; junction bases outside the gene matches: 14. DNA of the CDR3: TGTGCCACCAGCAGTGCTAGAGATCAGGGCGGGGGCTCCTACGAGCAGTACTTC. Translated, it gives CATSSARDQGGGSYEQYF.

This rearrangement joins TRBV7-2 to TRBJ1-1, with D possibly TRBD1 on 5 matching bases. Germline V gene sequence: CDR1 SGHTA, CDR2 FQGNSA. With 4 bases removed from V and 14 bases from J, the gap between germline ends came to 26 bases. The CDR3 covers 15 residues. CDR3 DNA sequence: TGTGCCAGCAGCTCGGGAGGGACCGGGAATTCACCCCTCTTCTTT. Protein product: CASSSGGTGNSPLFF.

About this clonotype: Mismatch with germline at one junction end may stem from a read error. The V and J genes are TRBV5-4 and TRBJ2-2; maybe TRBD1 (5 bases). CDR3 length equals 15 residues. The germline gives CDR1 SGHNT, CDR2 YYREEE (reference sequence). CDR3: CASSSDIANTGELFF. The CDR3 nucleotides are TGCGCCAGCAGCTCGGACATCGCGAACACCGGGGAGCTGTTTTTT. Combining the CDR3 with reference TRBV5-4 and TRBJ2-2 gives the whole variable domain ETGVTQSPTHLIKTRGQQVTLRCSSQSGHNTVSWYQQALGQGPQFIFQYYREEENGRGNFPPRFSGLQFPNYSSELNVNALELDDSALYLCASSSDIANTGELFFGEGSRLTVL.

Remarks on this clonotype: The germline gene is not matched at one end of the junction; a read error may be the cause. The V and J genes are TRBV12-3 or TRBV12-4 and TRBJ2-1; 9 bases are a match to TRBD2. The CDR3 runs to 18 residues. The CDR3 here is CASSLPAGGLSSYNEQFF. CDR3 DNA: TGCGCCAGCAGTTTGCCAGCGGGGGGCCTCAGCTCCTACAATGAGCAGTTCTTC.

For this clonotype: The germline gene is not matched at one end of the junction; a read error may be the cause. The chain recombines TRBV11-1 with TRBJ2-3; the D gene is possibly TRBD2 (5 bases). Per germline, CDR1 SGHAT and CDR2 FQDESV (reference sequence). The CDR3 contains 17 residues. The CDR3 loop reads CASSSRTGPNSTDTQYF. The DNA of the CDR3 is TGCGCCAGCAGCTCGCGGACTGGACCAAATAGCACAGATACGCAGTATTTT.

A remark on this clonotype: A junction end diverges from the germline sequence, so it may reflect a read error. This chain connects TRBV9 to TRBJ2-3; unclear D gene. The CDR3 has 13 amino acids. CDR1 is SGDLS, CDR2 YYNGEE, per germline. CDR3 DNA: TGTGCCAGCTCCTTGTATCAGTGCCCTACGAACAATTTT. The encoded protein is CASSLYQCPTNNF.

This clonotype was counted at least ten times. The V gene is TRBV11-2, the J gene TRBJ2-7; TRBD1 might be the D (5 bases). The CDR3 spans 15 residues. Germline V gene sequence: CDR1 SGHAT, CDR2 FQNNGV. Trimming removed 0 bases at V and 3 bases at J, with 12 bases between. CDR3 sequence (DNA): TGTGCCAGCAGCTTAGATATAGGACAAGTCTACGAGCAGTACTTC. Amino acids: CASSLDIGQVYEQYF.

V and J are TRBV20-1 and TRBJ1-4, with D perhaps TRBD1 (5 bases). Germline V gives CDR1 DFQATT, CDR2 SNEGSKA (reference sequence). Trimming stripped 5 bases from V and 2 bases from J, with 18 bases between. There are 16 residues in the CDR3. The CDR3 nucleotides read TGCAGTGCTTTAGCGGGGGGAACAGATACTAATGAAAAACTGTTTTTT. Amino acid sequence: CSALAGGTDTNEKLFF.

The rearrangement uses TRBV7-9 and TRBJ1-2; D perhaps matches TRBD1 (5 bases). CDR1 and CDR2 from the germline V gene are SEHNR and FQNEAQ (reference sequence). The CDR3 has 15 amino acids. Between the trimmed V and J ends, which lost 5 bases and 14 bases, there was a span of 27 bases. CDR3 bases: TGTGCCAGCAGCACTGACAGAAACACTGACTCTTTCTTTACCTTC. This translates into CASSTDRNTDSFFTF.

This clonotype was observed at least ten times. The genes are TRBV6-2 or TRBV6-3 and TRBJ1-2, with D perhaps TRBD1 (5 bases). In germline, CDR1 is MNHEY, CDR2 SVGEGT. The germline V and J ends were trimmed by 2 bases and 2 bases, with 9 bases remaining between them. The CDR3 has 14 amino acids. For the CDR3, the DNA is TGTGCCAGCAGTTACCAGGGATTCAACTATGGCTACACCTTC. Its translation is CASSYQGFNYGYTF.

The chain couples TRBV20-1 to TRBJ2-7; 9 nucleotides match TRBD1. This CDR3 region has 17 residues. The V segment lost 0 bases and the J segment 4 bases; nucleotides outside the gene matches: 13. Germline V gene lookup returns CDR1 DFQATT and CDR2 SNEGSKA (reference sequence). The chain's CDR3 is CSARDLRLGTGTYEQYF. The CDR3 nucleotides are TGCAGTGCTAGAGATCTCCGGTTAGGGACAGGGACGTACGAGCAGTACTTC.

At least ten counts were recorded for this clonotype. The chain couples TRBV7-3 to TRBJ2-1, with D possibly TRBD2 on 5 matching bases. This CDR3 is 13 amino acids long. V lost 1 base and J lost 9, with 10 bases in between. The germline V gene has CDR1 SGHTA and CDR2 FQGTGA. The CDR3 protein is CASSLNGEGEQFF. CDR3 nucleotide sequence: TGTGCCAGCAGCTTAAATGGTGAGGGTGAGCAGTTCTTC.